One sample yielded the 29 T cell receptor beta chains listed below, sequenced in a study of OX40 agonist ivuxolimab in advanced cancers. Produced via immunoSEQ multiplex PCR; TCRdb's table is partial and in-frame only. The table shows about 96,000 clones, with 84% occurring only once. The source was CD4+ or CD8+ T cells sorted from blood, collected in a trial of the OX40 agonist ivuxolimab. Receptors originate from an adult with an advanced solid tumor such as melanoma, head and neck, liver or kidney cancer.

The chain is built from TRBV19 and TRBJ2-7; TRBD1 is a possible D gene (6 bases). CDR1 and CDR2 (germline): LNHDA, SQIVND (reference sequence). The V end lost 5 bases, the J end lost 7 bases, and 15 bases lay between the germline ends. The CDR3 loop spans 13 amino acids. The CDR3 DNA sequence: TGTGCCAGTAGTGTCCACAGGGCTGGAGAGCAGTACTTC. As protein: CASSVHRAGEQYF.

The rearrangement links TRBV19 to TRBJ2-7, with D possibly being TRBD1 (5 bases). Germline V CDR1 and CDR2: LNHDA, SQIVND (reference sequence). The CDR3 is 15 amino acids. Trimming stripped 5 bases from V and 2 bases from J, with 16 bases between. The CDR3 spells CASSFGQKATYEQYF. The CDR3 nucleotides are TGTGCCAGTAGTTTTGGACAAAAAGCGACCTACGAGCAGTACTTC.

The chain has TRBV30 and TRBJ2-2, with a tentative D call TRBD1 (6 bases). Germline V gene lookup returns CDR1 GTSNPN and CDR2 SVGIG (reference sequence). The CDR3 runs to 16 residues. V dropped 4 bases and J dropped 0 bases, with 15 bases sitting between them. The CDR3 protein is CAWTAPGHSNTGELFF. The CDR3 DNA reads TGTGCCTGGACTGCACCGGGACATTCGAACACCGGGGAGCTGTTTTTT.

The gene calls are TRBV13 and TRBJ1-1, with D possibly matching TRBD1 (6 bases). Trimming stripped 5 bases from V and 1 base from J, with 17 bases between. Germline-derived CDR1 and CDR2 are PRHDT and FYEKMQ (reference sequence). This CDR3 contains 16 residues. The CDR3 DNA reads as TGTGCCAGCAGCCCTTCTACAGGGAGGGCGAACACTGAAGCTTTCTTT. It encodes CASSPSTGRANTEAFF.

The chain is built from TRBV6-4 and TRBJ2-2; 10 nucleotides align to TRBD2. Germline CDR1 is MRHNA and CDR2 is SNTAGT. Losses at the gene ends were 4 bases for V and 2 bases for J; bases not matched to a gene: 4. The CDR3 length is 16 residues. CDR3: CASSASGGDNTGELFF. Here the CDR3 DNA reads TGTGCCAGCAGTGCTAGCGGGGGTGACAACACCGGGGAGCTGTTTTTT.

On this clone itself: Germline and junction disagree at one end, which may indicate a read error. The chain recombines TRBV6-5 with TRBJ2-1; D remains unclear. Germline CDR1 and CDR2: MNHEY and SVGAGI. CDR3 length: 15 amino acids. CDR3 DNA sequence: TGTGCCAGCAGCTACTCCCGTGGGTCGTACAATGAGCAGTTCTTC. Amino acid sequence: CASSYSRGSYNEQFF.

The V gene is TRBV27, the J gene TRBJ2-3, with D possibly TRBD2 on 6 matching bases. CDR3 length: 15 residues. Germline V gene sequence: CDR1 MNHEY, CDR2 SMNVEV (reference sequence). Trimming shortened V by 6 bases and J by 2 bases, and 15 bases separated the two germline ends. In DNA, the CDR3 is TGTGCCAGCAGACTAACTAGCAGACTCACAGATACGCAGTATTTT. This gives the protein CASRLTSRLTDTQYF.

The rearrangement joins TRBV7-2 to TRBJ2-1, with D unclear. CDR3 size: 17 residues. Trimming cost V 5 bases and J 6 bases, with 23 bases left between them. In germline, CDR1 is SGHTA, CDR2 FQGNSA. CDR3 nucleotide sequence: TGTGCCAGCAGCCCAAGGTCATACCCGACTGGGGTCAATGAGCAGTTCTTC. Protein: CASSPRSYPTGVNEQFF.

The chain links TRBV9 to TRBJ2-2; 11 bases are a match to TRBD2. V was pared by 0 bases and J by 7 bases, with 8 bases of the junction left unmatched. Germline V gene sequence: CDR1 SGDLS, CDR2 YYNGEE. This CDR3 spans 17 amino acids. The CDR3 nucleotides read TGTGCCAGCAGCGTAGCTAGCGGGGGGATCGGCGGCGGGGAGCTGTTTTTT. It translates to CASSVASGGIGGGELFF.

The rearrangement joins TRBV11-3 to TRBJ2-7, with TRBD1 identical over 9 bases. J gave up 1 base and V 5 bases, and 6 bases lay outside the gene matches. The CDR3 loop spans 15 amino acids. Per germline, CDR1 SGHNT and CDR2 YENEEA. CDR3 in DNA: TGTGCCAGCAGCCCTGGGACAGGGAGATCCTACGAGCAGTACTTC. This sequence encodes CASSPGTGRSYEQYF.

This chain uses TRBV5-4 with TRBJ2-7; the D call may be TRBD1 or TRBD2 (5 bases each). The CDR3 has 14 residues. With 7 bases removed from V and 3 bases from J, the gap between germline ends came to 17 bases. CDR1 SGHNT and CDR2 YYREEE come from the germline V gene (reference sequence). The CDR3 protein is CASRPRDAHYEQYF. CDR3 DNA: TGTGCCAGCCGTCCCCGGGACGCCCACTACGAGCAGTACTTC.

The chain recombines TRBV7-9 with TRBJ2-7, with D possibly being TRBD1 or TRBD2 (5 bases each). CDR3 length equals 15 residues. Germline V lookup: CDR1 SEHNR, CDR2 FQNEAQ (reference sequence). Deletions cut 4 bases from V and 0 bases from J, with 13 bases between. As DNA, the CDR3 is TGTGCCAGCAGCTATGCGGCAGGGAGCTCCTACGAGCAGTACTTC. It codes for CASSYAAGSSYEQYF.

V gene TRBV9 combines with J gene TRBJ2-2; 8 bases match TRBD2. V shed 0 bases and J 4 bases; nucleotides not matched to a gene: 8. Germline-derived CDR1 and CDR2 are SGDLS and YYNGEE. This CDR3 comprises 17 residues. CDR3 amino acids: CASSVESRGGPTGELFF. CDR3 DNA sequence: TGTGCCAGCAGCGTAGAGTCCCGGGGGGGCCCCACCGGGGAGCTGTTTTTT.

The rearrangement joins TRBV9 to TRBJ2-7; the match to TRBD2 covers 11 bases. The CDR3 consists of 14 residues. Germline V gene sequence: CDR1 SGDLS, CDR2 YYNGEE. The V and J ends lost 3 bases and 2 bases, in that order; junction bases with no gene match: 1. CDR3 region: CASSATSGTYEQYF. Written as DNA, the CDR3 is TGTGCCAGCAGCGCGACTAGCGGGACCTACGAGCAGTACTTC.

The DNA for the CDR3 is TGTGCTAGTGGTTTGTTAGAAGAGACCCAGTACTTC. It codes for CASGLLEETQYF. The V gene is TRBV12-5, the J gene TRBJ2-5; no clear D. Trimming pared 2 bases from V and 3 bases from J, leaving 4 bases between. Germline lookup yields CDR1 LGHNT and CDR2 FRNRAP. The CDR3 totals 12 residues.

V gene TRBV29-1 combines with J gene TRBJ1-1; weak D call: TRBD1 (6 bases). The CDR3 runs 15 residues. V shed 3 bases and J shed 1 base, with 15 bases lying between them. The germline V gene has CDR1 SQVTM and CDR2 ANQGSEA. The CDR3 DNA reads TGCAGCGTTGACCCCAAGGGGGGCCCGAACACTGAAGCTTTCTTT. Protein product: CSVDPKGGPNTEAFF.

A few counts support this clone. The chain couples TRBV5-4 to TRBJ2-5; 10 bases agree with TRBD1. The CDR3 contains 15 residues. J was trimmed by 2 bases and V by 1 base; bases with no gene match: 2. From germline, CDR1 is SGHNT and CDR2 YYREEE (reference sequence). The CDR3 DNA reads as TGTGCCAGCAGCTTGCAGGGACAGGGGCAAGAGACCCAGTACTTC. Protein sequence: CASSLQGQGQETQYF.

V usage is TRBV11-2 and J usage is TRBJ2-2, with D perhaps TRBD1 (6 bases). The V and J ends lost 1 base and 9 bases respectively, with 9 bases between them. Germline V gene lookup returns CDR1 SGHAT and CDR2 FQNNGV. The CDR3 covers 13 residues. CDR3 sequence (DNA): TGTGCCAGCAGCTTAGGTACAGGGAGGGAGCTGTTTTTT. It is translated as CASSLGTGRELFF.

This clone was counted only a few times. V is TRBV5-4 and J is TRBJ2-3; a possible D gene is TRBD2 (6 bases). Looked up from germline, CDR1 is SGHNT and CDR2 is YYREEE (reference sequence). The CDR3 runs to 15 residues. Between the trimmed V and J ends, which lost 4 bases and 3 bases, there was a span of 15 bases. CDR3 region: CASSPRGSETDTQYF. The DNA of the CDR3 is TGTGCCAGCAGCCCTCGGGGGAGTGAAACAGATACGCAGTATTTT.

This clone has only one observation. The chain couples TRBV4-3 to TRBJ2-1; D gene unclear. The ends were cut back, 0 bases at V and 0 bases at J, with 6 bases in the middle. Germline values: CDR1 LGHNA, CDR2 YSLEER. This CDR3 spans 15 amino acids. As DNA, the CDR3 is TGCGCCAGCAGCCAAGACAGGAACTCCTACAATGAGCAGTTCTTC. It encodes CASSQDRNSYNEQFF.

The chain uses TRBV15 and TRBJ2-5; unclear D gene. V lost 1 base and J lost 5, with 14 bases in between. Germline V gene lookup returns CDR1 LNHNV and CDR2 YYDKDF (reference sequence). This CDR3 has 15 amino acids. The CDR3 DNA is TGTGCCACCAGCAGAGTATACGGCAGTGGGGAGACCCAGTACTTC. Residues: CATSRVYGSGETQYF.

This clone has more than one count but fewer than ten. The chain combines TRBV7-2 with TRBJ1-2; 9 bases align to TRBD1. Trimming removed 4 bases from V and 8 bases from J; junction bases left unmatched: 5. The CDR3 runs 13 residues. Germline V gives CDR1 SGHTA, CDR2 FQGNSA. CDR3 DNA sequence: TGTGCCAGCAGCTCTTGGACAGGGGTGGGCTACACCTTC. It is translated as CASSSWTGVGYTF.

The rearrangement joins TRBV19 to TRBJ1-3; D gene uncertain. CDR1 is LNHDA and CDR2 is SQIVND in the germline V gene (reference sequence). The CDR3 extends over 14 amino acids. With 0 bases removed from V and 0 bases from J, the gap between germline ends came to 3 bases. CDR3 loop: CASSIEGSGNTIYF. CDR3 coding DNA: TGTGCCAGTAGTATAGAAGGCTCTGGAAACACCATATATTTT.

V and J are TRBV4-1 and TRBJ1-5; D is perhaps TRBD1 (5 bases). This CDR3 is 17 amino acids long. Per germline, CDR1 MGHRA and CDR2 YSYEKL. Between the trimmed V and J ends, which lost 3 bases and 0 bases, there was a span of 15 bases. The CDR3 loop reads CASSHFGADYSNQPQHF. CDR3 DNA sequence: TGCGCCAGCAGCCATTTCGGGGCAGACTATAGCAATCAGCCCCAGCATTTT.

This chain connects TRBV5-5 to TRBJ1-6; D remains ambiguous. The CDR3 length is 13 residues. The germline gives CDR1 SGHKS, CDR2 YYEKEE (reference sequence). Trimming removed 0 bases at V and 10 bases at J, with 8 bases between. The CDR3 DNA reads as TGTGCCAGCAGCTTGGTACGAGAATCACCCCTCCACTTT. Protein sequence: CASSLVRESPLHF.

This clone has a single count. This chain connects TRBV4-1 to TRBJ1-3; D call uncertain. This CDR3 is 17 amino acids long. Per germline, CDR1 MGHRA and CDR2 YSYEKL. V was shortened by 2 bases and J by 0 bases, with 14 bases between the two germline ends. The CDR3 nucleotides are TGCGCCAGCAGCCAACAAGAGGGTTTCTTCTCTGGAAACACCATATATTTT. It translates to CASSQQEGFFSGNTIYF.

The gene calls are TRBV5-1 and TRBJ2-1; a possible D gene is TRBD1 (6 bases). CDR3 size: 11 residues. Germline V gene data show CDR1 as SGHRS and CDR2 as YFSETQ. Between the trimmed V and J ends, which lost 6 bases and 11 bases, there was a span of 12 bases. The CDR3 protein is CASTKGQQQFF. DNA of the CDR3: TGCGCCAGCACCAAAGGACAGCAGCAGTTCTTC.

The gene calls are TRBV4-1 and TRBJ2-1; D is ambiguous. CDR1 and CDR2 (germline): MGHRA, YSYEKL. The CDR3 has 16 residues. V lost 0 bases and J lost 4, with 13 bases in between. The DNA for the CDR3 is TGCGCCAGCAGCCAAGACGCAGGTAACGAGTACAATGAGCAGTTCTTC. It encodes CASSQDAGNEYNEQFF.

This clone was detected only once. The CDR3 DNA reads TGTGCCAGCAGCCTCGGACAAGGACTAGCGGGTACAGATACGCAGTATTTT. It yields the protein CASSLGQGLAGTDTQYF. The chain employs TRBV5-6 and TRBJ2-3; 11 positions match TRBD2. The V segment lost 4 bases and the J segment 3 bases; nucleotides outside the gene matches: 10. This CDR3 has 17 amino acids. Germline V gives CDR1 SGHDT, CDR2 YYEEEE.